The present T cell receptor (beta chain) was sequenced within a study of a mutant IDH1 vaccine in newly diagnosed glioma (dated by TCRdb to the early 2020s). In terms of the full investigation: Of the 32 treated patients, 62.5% were male and approximately 38% were female, and the mean age was 40.4 years. Longitudinal TCRB deep sequencing was performed for about two dozen treated patients wherever samples were available for exploratory analyses. Peripheral blood samples were drawn at six visits, namely V03 (baseline), V05, V07, V10, V12 and V13. Before enrollment, patients had received standard therapy of radiotherapy alone, temozolomide alone, or radiochemotherapy with temozolomide; most received the combination.

As encoded in the germline V gene, CDR1 is MGHRA while CDR2 is YSYEKL. V loses 4 bases, J loses 5 bases, and the germline ends lie 8 bases apart. Measured from the cysteine to the phenylalanine, the CDR3 is 13 residues long. Only CDR3 DNA is held: 39 bases, read in frame from base 1. Study-level results and caveats: According to the authors, sample limitations meant that analyses of patient blood samples could not be reproduced. Pseudoprogression appeared unrelated to alterations in the top peripheral T cell clonotypes detected by TCRB sequencing. PBMC samples for TCRB deep sequencing were selected based on availability. Across multiple MHC alleles, vaccine-induced immune responses were seen in 90% to 95% of patients.

Concerning this clone itself: No cognate antigen has been identified for it. No quality values exist for individual bases; no much larger clone is one base distant.

Libraries were prepared through the immunoSEQ multiplex PCR assay. Rearranged TCR beta chain sequences were amplified with the hsTCRB Kit following the manufacturer's protocol. An Illumina MiSeq was used to sequence the TCRB libraries. The original methods were these. The kit vendor's proprietary platform handled demultiplexing, trimming and gene mapping. TCRdb holds this immuneACCESS table with in-frame rearrangements only. Some clones are missing; in checked studies, unresolved V genes explain under half, and the rest has no known cause. D and trimming come from the DNA, and the V and J calls and clone size come from that table. The sample yields about 92,000 clones; under 90% were counted once. The top ten clones comprise 7% to 9% of the sample. The sample's time point, from its label and the paper: baseline, week 1 (first vaccination visit). This specimen's treatment or condition label, interpreted: pre-vaccination baseline after standard-of-care therapy. Newly diagnosed WHO grade 3 or 4 IDH1-mutant astrocytomas showing loss of nuclear ATRX were present in the donors. The samples were drawn from NOA16, a multicentre, single-arm, open-label phase I trial in Germany that tested a mutant IDH1 peptide vaccine in humans for the first time. Blood drawn at visit V03 was used as the baseline sample for immunogenicity testing. Genomic DNA for TCRB sequencing was isolated from EDTA blood with the DNeasy Blood and Tissue Kit.

The chain links TRBV4-1 with TRBJ2-2; the D gene is unclear. The TCR was taken from a woman aged 45 to 65 with glioma. Sequences were derived from PBMCs, sampled from a glioma patient treated with radiotherapy, temozolomide or both. Read as DNA, the sequence is TGCGCCAGCAGCCCCCCAAGTACCGGGGAGCTGTTTTTT. This yields the protein CASSPPSTGELFF.